Following are 8 T cell receptor beta chains from one sample sequenced in a study of T cells in women clearing cervical HPV infection. The data were produced by immunoSEQ multiplex PCR, yet TCRdb's version contains in-frame clones alone and is incomplete. Recorded for this sample: under 50,000 clones. Sequencing was done on a sample of blood buffy coat. The receptor set was obtained from a woman aged 18 to 75 with a cervical HPV16 infection that either progressed to CIN3+ or cleared (not recorded which).

Details on this clone: Read sequence stops 3 residues before the CDR3 end, and the germline J gene provides the missing end. The rearrangement links TRBV28 to TRBJ2-7, with TRBD2 as a possible D gene (7 bases). Trimming removed 8 bases from V and 3 bases from J, with 14 bases in between. Germline V CDR1 and CDR2: MDHEN, SYDVKM. This CDR3 spans 13 amino acids. This CDR3 reads CASARGGGYEQYF. The sequenced CDR3 bases are TGTGCCAGCGCTCGGGGAGGGGGCTACGAG.

Details on this clone: The CDR3 end is not reached by the read, which stops 3 residues before it; the germline J gene fills it in. V gene TRBV5-1 combines with J gene TRBJ1-2; D gene ambiguous. The germline CDR1 and CDR2 sequences are SGHRS and YFSETQ. The CDR3 contains 15 residues. Incomplete CDR3 DNA: TGCGCCAGCAGCTTGGAGCGGGAGTTATCAGATACC. Translation: CASSLERELSDT. In full, the CDR3 is CASSLERELSDTYTF.

Worth noting for this clone: The DNA ends 3 residues before the CDR3 does, and the rest of the CDR3 is filled in from the germline J gene. The rearrangement links TRBV20-1 to TRBJ2-4; maybe TRBD1 (5 bases). From germline, CDR1 is DFQATT and CDR2 SNEGSKA (reference sequence). There are 13 residues in the CDR3. Trimming pared 1 base from V and 9 bases from J, leaving 13 bases between. CDR3 loop: CSARGPGNGIQYF. Partial CDR3 DNA: TGCAGTGCTAGAGGCCCAGGGAACGGCATT.

In the case of this clone: The read halts 3 residues ahead of the CDR3 end, with the missing end drawn from the germline J gene. V gene TRBV18 combines with J gene TRBJ2-3; 11 nucleotides line up with TRBD1. Germline V gene sequence: CDR1 KGHSH, CDR2 LQKENI. The CDR3 loop spans 13 amino acids. Incomplete CDR3 DNA: TGTGCCAGCTCAAGGGACAGGGGGGAGACG. This sequence encodes CASSRDRGET. The whole CDR3 protein is CASSRDRGETQYF. Complete variable domain (other parts from reference TRBV18 and TRBJ2-3): NAGVMQNPRHLVRRRGQEARLRCSPMKGHSHVYWYRQLPEEGLKFMVYLQKENIIDESGMPKERFSAEFPKEGPSILRIQQVVRGDSAAYFCASSRDRGETQYFGPGTRLTVL.

Worth noting for this clone: The read terminates 3 residues before the CDR3 end, so the remaining end is supplied by the germline J gene. The genes are TRBV5-1 and TRBJ2-7, with 7 bases aligning to TRBD1. V shed 6 bases and J 3 bases; nucleotides not matched to a gene: 9. The germline CDR1 and CDR2 sequences are SGHRS and YFSETQ. This CDR3 has 14 residues. CDR3 loop: CASNRGSMYYEQYF. CDR3 DNA, as far as it was read: TGCGCCAGCAACAGGGGCTCCATGTACTACGAG.

Partial CDR3 DNA: TGTGCCAGCAACATTGGACAGAATAATTCACCG. This encodes CASNIGQNNSP. The full CDR3 protein is CASNIGQNNSPLFF. The V and J genes are TRBV7-2 and TRBJ2-2; D is perhaps TRBD1 (6 bases). The read stops 3 residues short of the end of the CDR3; the missing end is completed from the germline J gene. Germline CDR1 SGHTA, CDR2 FQGNSA. The CDR3 contains 14 residues.

With regard to this clone: With the read ending 3 residues before the CDR3 end, the germline J gene is used to fill in that end. The rearrangement links TRBV5-1 to TRBJ1-1; 8 positions agree with TRBD1. CDR1 is SGHRS, CDR2 YFSETQ, per germline. The CDR3 has 14 residues. The sequenced CDR3 bases are TGCGCCAGCAGCTCCCTCGAGGACAGGGTTCAA. Its translation: CASSSLEDRVQ. The CDR3 reads in full as CASSSLEDRVQAFF.

As regards this clone: The junction shows a germline mismatch at one end, possibly a read error. The observed sequence ends 3 residues before the CDR3 terminus, with the missing tail filled in from the germline J gene. Other DNA sequences of this sample code for an identical CDR3. The V and J genes are TRBV7-2 and TRBJ1-3; D might be TRBD1 (6 bases). The length of the CDR3 is 15 residues. Germline CDR1 is SGHTA and CDR2 is FQGNSA. CDR3 DNA, as far as it was read: TGTGCCAGCAGCTTGACAGGCAACTCTGGAAACACT. It is translated as CASSLTGNSGNT. The complete CDR3 protein is CASSLTGNSGNTIYF.